A single sample gave rise to the 8 T cell receptor beta chains below, sequenced in a study of T cell responses to AZD1222 COVID-19 vaccine. Repertoires were generated with immunoSEQ multiplex PCR, while TCRdb's copy carries only in-frame clones and drops some. This sample yields about 130,000 clones, of which over 90% are seen a single time; 5% to 6.5% belongs to the top ten. This specimen was peripheral blood, taken on day 0 of AZD1222 vaccination. Receptors were obtained from an adult in good health.

This chain joins TRBV19 and TRBJ2-1; possibly TRBD1 for D (5 bases). CDR1 is LNHDA, CDR2 SQIVND, per germline (reference sequence). V gave up 3 bases and J gave up 7 bases, with 22 bases separating them. The CDR3 loop spans 17 amino acids. CDR3 residues: CASSMAQGSKYLNEQFF. CDR3 DNA sequence: TGTGCCAGTAGTATGGCGCAGGGCAGCAAATATTTGAATGAGCAGTTCTTC.

The chain uses TRBV28 and TRBJ1-1, with 7 bases aligning to TRBD1. The CDR3 has 16 amino acids. Unmatched junction bases numbered 5, after V lost 1 base and J lost 0 bases. Germline loops: CDR1 MDHEN, CDR2 SYDVKM. The CDR3: CASSLLGTAVNTEAFF. CDR3 DNA sequence: TGTGCCAGCAGTTTATTAGGGACAGCAGTGAACACTGAAGCTTTCTTT.

The chain joins TRBV27 to TRBJ2-1; D is unresolved. Deletions cut 6 bases from V and 6 bases from J, with 21 bases between. Germline V CDR1 and CDR2: MNHEY, SMNVEV (reference sequence). CDR3 length: 16 amino acids. The CDR3 DNA is TGTGCCAGCAGCCACGAAGACTCGGAAGGTCCCAATGAGCAGTTCTTC. Translated, it gives CASSHEDSEGPNEQFF.

The chain couples TRBV14 to TRBJ2-1; D gene ambiguous. Trimming removed 2 bases from V and 3 bases from J, with 5 bases in between. The CDR3 runs to 13 residues. Per the germline V gene, CDR1 is SGHDN and CDR2 is FVKESK. The CDR3 DNA reads TGTGCCAGCAGCCAATCCAACTACAATGAGCAGTTCTTC. Amino acids: CASSQSNYNEQFF.

The gene calls are TRBV28 and TRBJ1-2, with a possible D match to TRBD1 (6 bases). V was clipped by 3 bases and J by 6 bases, with 17 bases between them. The CDR3 spans 15 residues. Per the germline V gene, CDR1 is MDHEN and CDR2 is SYDVKM. In DNA form, the CDR3 reads TGTGCCAGCAGTTTCGGCCCCGCAGGGGCGGATGGCTACACCTTC. This encodes CASSFGPAGADGYTF.

The rearrangement links TRBV27 to TRBJ2-3; no reliable D call. This CDR3 region has 13 residues. Germline V gives CDR1 MNHEY, CDR2 SMNVEV (reference sequence). Trimming took 6 bases from V and 0 from J, leaving 7 bases between them. CDR3 protein: CASRPLSTDTQYF. The DNA of the CDR3 is TGTGCCAGCAGGCCGTTAAGCACAGATACGCAGTATTTT.

The chain links TRBV24-1 to TRBJ1-2; tentatively, D is TRBD1 (5 bases). Trimming left V 6 bases short and J 7 bases short, with 11 bases between. Germline CDR1 reads KGHDR; CDR2 reads SFDVKD. CDR3 length equals 12 residues. DNA for the CDR3: TGTGCCACCAGTCCAGGGAACGGTGGCTACACCTTC. This encodes CATSPGNGGYTF.

The chain combines TRBV5-1 with TRBJ1-2, with D maybe TRBD1 (5 bases). This CDR3 spans 14 amino acids. Between the trimmed V and J ends, which lost 0 bases and 8 bases, there was a span of 14 bases. The germline gives CDR1 SGHRS, CDR2 YFSETQ. The CDR3, as DNA: TGCGCCAGCAGCTTGGACTTGCCTGGGGCCGGCTACACCTTC. Translating it yields CASSLDLPGAGYTF.